These 32 T cell receptor beta chains share one sample of origin, sequenced in a study of technical replicates of blood from several donors. Assay: immunoSEQ multiplex PCR; the TCRdb copy retains only in-frame clones and omits some. This sample yields about 87,000 clones, of which approximately 95% are seen a single time; 0.34% belongs to the top ten. Sequencing was done on a sample of T cells isolated from PBMCs. These receptors were collected from a human donor in good health.

J is TRBJ2-5 and V is TRBV27; D might be TRBD2 (5 bases). The CDR3 runs 13 residues. V was trimmed by 6 bases and J by 4 bases, leaving 12 bases between them. In germline, CDR1 is MNHEY, CDR2 SMNVEV (reference sequence). The CDR3 loop is CASSPGKPETQYF. In DNA form, the CDR3 reads TGTGCCAGCAGCCCGGGAAAGCCAGAGACCCAGTACTTC.

This rearrangement joins TRBV9 to TRBJ2-1, with TRBD2 matching over 9 bases. This CDR3 region has 16 residues. The V gene end was trimmed by 0 bases and the J gene end by 7 bases; junction bases not matched to a gene: 8. Per germline, CDR1 SGDLS and CDR2 YYNGEE. In DNA, the CDR3 is TGTGCCAGCAGCGTAGTGGCGGGAGGGTATAGAAATGAGCAGTTCTTC. Translation: CASSVVAGGYRNEQFF.

This sequence joins TRBV1 and TRBJ1-2; the DNA was not compared with TRBD1, the D call given in the table. TRBV1 is listed as a pseudogene. The CDR3 runs 15 residues. CDR3 sequence (DNA): TGCACCAGCAGCAGTCGGGCAGGGGTCCTCTATGGCTACACCTTC. Its protein is CTSSSRAGVLYGYTF.

The chain combines TRBV6-6 with TRBJ2-5; possibly TRBD1 for D (5 bases). Germline CDR1 MNHNY, CDR2 SVGAGI (reference sequence). V lost 2 bases and J 1 base, leaving 8 bases between the germline ends. The length of the CDR3 is 14 residues. CDR3 nucleotides: TGTGCCAGCAGTTACCCAGGGTCCCAAGAGACCCAGTACTTC. Translated, it gives CASSYPGSQETQYF.

V usage is TRBV7-2 and J usage is TRBJ1-5, with 12 bases identical to TRBD1. The CDR3 runs 17 residues. The ends lost 0 bases at V and 6 bases at J; junction bases unmatched: 6. Germline V gives CDR1 SGHTA, CDR2 FQGNSA. The CDR3 spells CASSLALGQGASQPQHF. As DNA, the CDR3 is TGTGCCAGCAGCTTAGCGCTGGGACAGGGGGCGAGTCAGCCCCAGCATTTT. The variable domain in full, with the rest retrieved from reference TRBV7-2 and TRBJ1-5, is GAGVSQSPSNKVTEKGKDVELRCDPISGHTALYWYRQSLGQGLEFLIYFQGNSAPDKSGLPSDRFSAERTGGSVSTLTIQRTQQEDSAVYLCASSLALGQGASQPQHFGDGTRLSIL.

The chain joins TRBV18 to TRBJ2-7, with 7 bases matching TRBD2. The CDR3 has 13 residues. Germline values: CDR1 KGHSH, CDR2 LQKENI. V was clipped by 6 bases and J by 3 bases; unmatched bases: 5. In nucleotides, the CDR3 is TGTGCCAGCTCTTTCGGGACTAACTACGAGCAGTACTTC. This codes for CASSFGTNYEQYF.

This sequence joins TRBV4-3 and TRBJ2-3; D not certain. Germline assignment: CDR1 LGHNA and CDR2 YSLEER. V was clipped by 0 bases and J by 4 bases, with 11 bases between them. This CDR3 has 15 residues. The CDR3 DNA sequence: TGCGCCAGCAGCCAAGACCAGAGGCGCCCAGATACGCAGTATTTT. Its protein product is CASSQDQRRPDTQYF.

The chain carries TRBV5-4 and TRBJ1-5; 9 nucleotides match TRBD1. Trimming cost V 3 bases and J 5 bases; bases outside gene matches: 0. The CDR3 is made up of 13 amino acids. The germline V gene has CDR1 SGHNT and CDR2 YYREEE (reference sequence). The CDR3 region has the DNA TGTGCCAGCAGCTGGGACAGGGATCAGCCCCAGCATTTT. This gives the protein CASSWDRDQPQHF. Filled out from reference TRBV5-4 and TRBJ1-5, the complete variable domain reads ETGVTQSPTHLIKTRGQQVTLRCSSQSGHNTVSWYQQALGQGPQFIFQYYREEENGRGNFPPRFSGLQFPNYSSELNVNALELDDSALYLCASSWDRDQPQHFGDGTRLSIL.

This chain links TRBV9 with TRBJ2-5, with TRBD2 as a possible D gene (6 bases). Germline-derived CDR1 and CDR2 are SGDLS and YYNGEE. The CDR3 has 16 amino acids. Trimming cost V 7 bases and J 0 bases, with 19 bases left between them. CDR3 DNA sequence: TGTGCCAGCGGGCGGTTCATCGGGAGAAACCAAGAGACCCAGTACTTC. It yields the protein CASGRFIGRNQETQYF.

The chain is built from TRBV21-1 and TRBJ2-7; the D call TRBD2 from the table was never checked on the DNA. TRBV21-1 is a known pseudogene. The CDR3 consists of 13 residues. CDR3 DNA: TGTGCCAGCAGCCGGGACTCCCCCTACGAGCAGTACTTC. Protein product: CASSRDSPYEQYF.

V and J are TRBV27 and TRBJ2-4; 14 bases map to TRBD2. This CDR3 comprises 15 residues. Germline V CDR1 and CDR2: MNHEY, SMNVEV (reference sequence). V shed 2 bases and J 8 bases; nucleotides not matched to a gene: 2. CDR3 region: CASSLATSGRDIQYF. CDR3 coding DNA: TGTGCCAGCAGTTTAGCGACTAGCGGGAGGGACATTCAGTACTTC.

This clone was detected once. J is TRBJ2-3 and V is TRBV19; no clear D gene. Per the germline V gene, CDR1 is LNHDA and CDR2 is SQIVND (reference sequence). Trimming shortened V by 1 base and J by 0 bases, and 11 bases separated the two germline ends. The CDR3 totals 16 residues. In nucleotides, the CDR3 is TGTGCCAGTAGTATAGGGGCCTACATTAGCACAGATACGCAGTATTTT. This encodes CASSIGAYISTDTQYF.

This clone was detected only once. J is TRBJ2-5 and V is TRBV30; D perhaps matches TRBD2 (6 bases). Per the germline V gene, CDR1 is GTSNPN and CDR2 is SVGIG (reference sequence). CDR3 length: 13 residues. The V end lost 0 bases, the J end lost 3 bases, and 8 bases lay between the germline ends. Written as DNA, the CDR3 is TGTGCCTGGAGTGTCGGGGGAGAAGAGACCCAGTACTTC. Translating it yields CAWSVGGEETQYF.

V is TRBV9 and J is TRBJ1-5, with a possible D match to TRBD1 (6 bases). Germline CDR1 reads SGDLS; CDR2 reads YYNGEE. Trimming cost V 3 bases and J 1 base, with 11 bases left between them. This CDR3 has 15 amino acids. CDR3 loop: CASSDSGASNQPQHF. DNA of the CDR3: TGTGCCAGCAGCGACTCAGGGGCGAGCAATCAGCCCCAGCATTTT.

This chain joins TRBV21-1 and TRBJ2-3; the D call of TRBD2 is as the table states it, not checked on the DNA. TRBV21-1 is an annotated pseudogene. CDR3 length: 16 residues. CDR3 region: CASSNRGGCRTDTQYF. CDR3 nucleotide sequence: TGTGCCAGCAGCAATCGGGGGGGTTGTCGCACAGATACGCAGTATTTT.

The chain carries TRBV2 and TRBJ2-5; TRBD1 agrees at 8 bases. The V and J ends lost 6 bases and 2 bases, in that order; junction bases with no gene match: 5. The CDR3 sequence is 14 residues long. From germline, CDR1 is SNHLY and CDR2 FYNNEI. CDR3 nucleotides: TGTGCCAGCAGCGACAGGGGACCACAAGAGACCCAGTACTTC. Residues: CASSDRGPQETQYF.

The chain recombines TRBV19 with TRBJ2-5; 9 bases line up with TRBD1. This CDR3 contains 15 residues. Germline V gene data show CDR1 as LNHDA and CDR2 as SQIVND (reference sequence). The V and J ends lost 5 bases and 1 base, in that order; junction bases with no gene match: 5. The CDR3 DNA follows: TGTGCCAGTAGTCCCACAGGGGGCCGCCAAGAGACCCAGTACTTC. Protein: CASSPTGGRQETQYF.

The chain links TRBV5-6 to TRBJ2-7; D is unresolved. The CDR3 has 12 amino acids. Germline V lookup: CDR1 SGHDT, CDR2 YYEEEE. With 0 bases removed from V and 5 bases from J, the gap between germline ends came to 6 bases. Written as DNA, the CDR3 is TGTGCCAGCAGCTTGGCCGGAGACGAGCAGTACTTC. Encoded protein: CASSLAGDEQYF.

This clone was recorded many times. The gene calls are TRBV9 and TRBJ2-6; D not certain. Germline lookup yields CDR1 SGDLS and CDR2 YYNGEE. This CDR3 is built from 16 residues. V gave up 0 bases and J gave up 0 bases, with 7 bases separating them. CDR3 coding DNA: TGTGCCAGCAGCGTAGGTTCGGGCTCTGGGGCCAACGTCCTGACTTTC. This translates into CASSVGSGSGANVLTF.

The genes are TRBV27 and TRBJ2-7; unclear D gene. The CDR3 sequence is 12 residues long. Germline V gene sequence: CDR1 MNHEY, CDR2 SMNVEV (reference sequence). V lost 3 bases, J lost 6 bases, and 9 bases lay in between. CDR3 sequence reads: CASSFLGGEQYF. The CDR3 region has the DNA TGTGCCAGCAGTTTTCTCGGTGGCGAGCAGTACTTC.

This clone was detected once. The chain couples TRBV5-4 to TRBJ1-2; D is undetermined. The CDR3 length is 13 residues. The germline V gene has CDR1 SGHNT and CDR2 YYREEE (reference sequence). Trimming pared 0 bases from V and 8 bases from J, leaving 11 bases between. CDR3 DNA sequence: TGTGCCAGCAGCTTGGACTGGACGGGAGGCTACACCTTC. It encodes CASSLDWTGGYTF.

This CDR3 reads CASSFGEGQYF. The CDR3 DNA reads TGTGCCAGCAGCTTTGGGGAGGGGCAGTATTTT. The chain uses TRBV7-9 and TRBJ2-3, with 7 bases that match TRBD2. J lost 11 bases, V lost 3 bases, and 2 bases had no gene match. This CDR3 comprises 11 residues. Per germline, CDR1 SEHNR and CDR2 FQNEAQ (reference sequence).

The table lists this clone with a count of one. This chain joins TRBV2 and TRBJ2-7; 11 positions agree with TRBD2. The CDR3 has 16 amino acids. J was trimmed by 2 bases and V by 0 bases; bases with no gene match: 3. Germline V gene lookup returns CDR1 SNHLY and CDR2 FYNNEI. The CDR3 reads CASSEAPGLAAYEQYF. The DNA for the CDR3 is TGTGCCAGCAGTGAAGCGCCGGGACTAGCGGCCTACGAGCAGTACTTC.

In its sample, this clone was seen once. The J gene is TRBJ1-3, the V gene TRBV11-2; 7 bases fit TRBD1. Germline CDR1 SGHAT, CDR2 FQNNGV. Losses at the gene ends were 5 bases for V and 0 bases for J; bases not matched to a gene: 7. The CDR3 length is 16 residues. The DNA for the CDR3 is TGTGCCAGCAGCGTCCGGGACAGCAGCTCTGGAAACACCATATATTTT. The encoded protein is CASSVRDSSSGNTIYF.

V gene TRBV29-1 combines with J gene TRBJ2-5; 7 nucleotides line up with TRBD1. J lost 0 bases, V lost 2 bases, and 3 bases had no gene match. The germline V gene encodes CDR1 SQVTM and CDR2 ANQGSEA. CDR3 length: 14 amino acids. The CDR3: CSVETGAYQETQYF. CDR3 bases: TGCAGCGTTGAAACAGGGGCGTACCAAGAGACCCAGTACTTC. Together with reference TRBV29-1 and TRBJ2-5, the CDR3 gives the full variable domain: SAVISQKPSRDICQRGTSLTIQCQVDSQVTMMFWYRQQPGQSLTLIATANQGSEATYESGFVIDKFPISRPNLTFSTLTVSNMSPEDSSIYLCSVETGAYQETQYFGPGTRLLVL.

The chain joins TRBV4-1 to TRBJ2-7; the match to TRBD2 covers 11 bases. The CDR3 runs to 15 residues. V lost 4 bases and J lost 2; bases outside the gene matches: 4. The germline V gene has CDR1 MGHRA and CDR2 YSYEKL. Here the CDR3 DNA reads TGCGCCAGCAGCCCGACTAGCGGGGACCCCTACGAGCAGTACTTC. This sequence encodes CASSPTSGDPYEQYF.

This clone was picked up one time. The rearrangement links TRBV19 to TRBJ2-5; 7 bases fit TRBD2. Losses at the gene ends were 2 bases for V and 4 bases for J; bases not matched to a gene: 7. The germline gives CDR1 LNHDA, CDR2 SQIVND (reference sequence). CDR3 length: 15 residues. In nucleotides, the CDR3 is TGTGCCAGTAGTATACTAGCGGCCGCTCGAGAGACCCAGTACTTC. Its translation: CASSILAAARETQYF.

V usage is TRBV15 and J usage is TRBJ1-5; the D is unclear. This CDR3 has 15 amino acids. Germline V CDR1 and CDR2: LNHNV, YYDKDF (reference sequence). V gave up 1 base and J gave up 7 bases, with 14 bases separating them. The CDR3 region has the DNA TGTGCCACCAGCAGAGTCCCTGTAGTCCGGCAGCCCCAGCATTTT. Its translation: CATSRVPVVRQPQHF.

This clone was seen only once. The chain carries TRBV19 and TRBJ1-1, with D perhaps TRBD1 (5 bases). This CDR3 has 13 amino acids. Germline CDR1 reads LNHDA; CDR2 reads SQIVND (reference sequence). Trimming removed 7 bases from V and 4 bases from J, with 13 bases in between. The CDR3 spells CASIGGGSTEAFF. CDR3 DNA sequence: TGTGCCAGTATCGGGGGAGGAAGCACTGAAGCTTTCTTT.

V gene TRBV7-9 combines with J gene TRBJ2-5, with D possibly TRBD2 on 6 matching bases. V was shortened by 2 bases and J by 0 bases, with 10 bases between the two germline ends. The CDR3 sequence is 15 residues long. Germline CDR1 reads SEHNR; CDR2 reads FQNEAQ (reference sequence). The CDR3 region is CASSLWWGDQETQYF. The CDR3 coding sequence is TGTGCCAGCAGCTTATGGTGGGGGGACCAAGAGACCCAGTACTTC.

The rearrangement links TRBV4-2 to TRBJ2-7; TRBD1 might be the D (7 bases). This CDR3 region has 17 residues. CDR1 is LGHNA, CDR2 YNFKEQ, per germline. The V end lost 5 bases, the J end lost 3 bases, and 23 bases lay between the germline ends. CDR3: CASSEGPGGRTVYEQYF. DNA for the CDR3: TGTGCCAGCAGCGAAGGACCAGGGGGGAGAACTGTCTACGAGCAGTACTTC.

This clone has more than one count but fewer than ten. The rearrangement uses TRBV25-1 and TRBJ1-4; D possibly corresponds to TRBD1 (5 bases). The CDR3 loop spans 14 amino acids. Germline-derived CDR1 and CDR2 are MGHDK and SYGVNS. Trimming cost V 3 bases and J 6 bases, with 11 bases left between them. CDR3 sequence (DNA): TGTGCCAGCAGTGAGGGTCAGGGCTATGAAAAACTGTTTTTT. Its translation is CASSEGQGYEKLFF. Together with reference TRBV25-1 and TRBJ1-4, the CDR3 gives the full variable domain: EADIYQTPRYLVIGTGKKITLECSQTMGHDKMYWYQQDPGMELHLIHYSYGVNSTEKGDLSSESTVSRIRTEHFPLTLESARPSHTSQYLCASSEGQGYEKLFFGSGTQLSVL.